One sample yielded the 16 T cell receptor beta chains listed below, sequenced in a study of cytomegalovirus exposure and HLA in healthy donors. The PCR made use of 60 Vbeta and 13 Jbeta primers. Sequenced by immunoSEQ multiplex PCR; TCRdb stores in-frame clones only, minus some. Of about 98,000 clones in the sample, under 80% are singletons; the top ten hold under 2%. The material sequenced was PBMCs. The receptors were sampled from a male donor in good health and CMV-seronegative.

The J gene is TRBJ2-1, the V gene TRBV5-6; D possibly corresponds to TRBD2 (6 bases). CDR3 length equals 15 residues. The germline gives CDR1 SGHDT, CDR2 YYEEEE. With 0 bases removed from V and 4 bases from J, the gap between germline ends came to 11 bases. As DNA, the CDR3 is TGTGCCAGCAGCTTGGGGGGAGGTCCGTACAATGAGCAGTTCTTC. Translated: CASSLGGGPYNEQFF.

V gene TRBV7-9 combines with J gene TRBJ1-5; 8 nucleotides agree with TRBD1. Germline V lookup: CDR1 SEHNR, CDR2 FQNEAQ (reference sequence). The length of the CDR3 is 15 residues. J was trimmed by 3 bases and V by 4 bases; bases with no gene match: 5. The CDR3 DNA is TGTGCCAGCAGCTCCGGGACAGGATTCAATCAGCCCCAGCATTTT. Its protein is CASSSGTGFNQPQHF.

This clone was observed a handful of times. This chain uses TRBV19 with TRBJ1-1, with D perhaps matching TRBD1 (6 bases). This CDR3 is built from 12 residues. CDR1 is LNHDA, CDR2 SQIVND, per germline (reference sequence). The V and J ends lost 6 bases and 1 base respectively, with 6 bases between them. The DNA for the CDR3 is TGTGCCAGTAGGGGACAGAACACTGAAGCTTTCTTT. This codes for CASRGQNTEAFF.

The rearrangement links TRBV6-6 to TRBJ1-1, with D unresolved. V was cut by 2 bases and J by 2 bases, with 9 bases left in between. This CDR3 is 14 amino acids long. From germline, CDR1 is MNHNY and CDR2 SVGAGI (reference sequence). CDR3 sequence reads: CASSYRTENTEAFF. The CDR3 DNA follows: TGTGCCAGCAGTTACCGTACAGAAAACACTGAAGCTTTCTTT.

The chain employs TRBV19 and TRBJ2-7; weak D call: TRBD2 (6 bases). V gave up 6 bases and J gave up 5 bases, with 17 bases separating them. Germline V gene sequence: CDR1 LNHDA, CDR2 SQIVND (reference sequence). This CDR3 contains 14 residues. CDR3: CASSRETSFDEQYF. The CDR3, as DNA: TGTGCCAGTAGCCGGGAGACTAGTTTCGACGAGCAGTACTTC.

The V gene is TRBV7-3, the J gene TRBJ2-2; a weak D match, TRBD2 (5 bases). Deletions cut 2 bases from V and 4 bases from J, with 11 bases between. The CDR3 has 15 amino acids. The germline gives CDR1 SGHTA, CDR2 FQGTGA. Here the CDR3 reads CASSLSGVGTGELFF. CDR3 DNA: TGTGCCAGCAGCTTATCCGGGGTTGGCACCGGGGAGCTGTTTTTT.

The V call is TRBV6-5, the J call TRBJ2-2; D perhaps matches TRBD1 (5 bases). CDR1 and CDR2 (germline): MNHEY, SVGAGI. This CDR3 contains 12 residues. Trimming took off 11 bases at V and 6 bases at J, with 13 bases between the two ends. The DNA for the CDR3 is TGTGCCGGACAATCGCAGGCCGGGGAGCTGTTTTTT. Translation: CAGQSQAGELFF.

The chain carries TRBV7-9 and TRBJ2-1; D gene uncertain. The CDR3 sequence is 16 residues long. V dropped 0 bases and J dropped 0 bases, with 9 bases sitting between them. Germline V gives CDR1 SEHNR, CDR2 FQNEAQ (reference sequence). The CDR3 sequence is CASSLAGRSSYNEQFF. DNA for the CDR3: TGTGCCAGCAGCTTAGCGGGCAGAAGCTCCTACAATGAGCAGTTCTTC.

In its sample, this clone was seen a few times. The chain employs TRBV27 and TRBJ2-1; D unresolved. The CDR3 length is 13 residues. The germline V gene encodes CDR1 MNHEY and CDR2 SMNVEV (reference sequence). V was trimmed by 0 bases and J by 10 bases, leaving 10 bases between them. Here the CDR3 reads CASSLSNIGEQFF. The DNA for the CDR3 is TGTGCCAGCAGTTTATCCAATATCGGGGAGCAGTTCTTC.

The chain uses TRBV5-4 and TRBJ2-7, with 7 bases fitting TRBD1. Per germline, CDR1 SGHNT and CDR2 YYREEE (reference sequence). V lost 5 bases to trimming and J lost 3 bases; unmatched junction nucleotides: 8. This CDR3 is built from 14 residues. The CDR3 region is CASRASGQNYEQYF. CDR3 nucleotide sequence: TGTGCCAGCAGGGCGTCGGGACAGAACTACGAGCAGTACTTC.

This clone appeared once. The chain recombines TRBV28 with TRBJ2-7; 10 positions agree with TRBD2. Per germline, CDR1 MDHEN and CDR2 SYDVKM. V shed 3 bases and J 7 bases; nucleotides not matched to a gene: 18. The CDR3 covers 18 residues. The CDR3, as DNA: TGTGCCAGCAGTTTCCCAGCTCTAGCGGGGGTGAAAAGGGGAGAGCAGTACTTC. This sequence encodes CASSFPALAGVKRGEQYF.

The CDR3 protein is CASSLGGVSSYEQYF. CDR3 nucleotide sequence: TGTGCCAGCAGCTTAGGCGGCGTGAGCTCCTACGAGCAGTACTTC. V usage is TRBV7-9 and J usage is TRBJ2-7; no clear D gene. In germline, CDR1 is SEHNR, CDR2 FQNEAQ (reference sequence). The ends were cut back, 1 base at V and 0 bases at J, with 10 bases in the middle. The CDR3 runs to 15 residues.

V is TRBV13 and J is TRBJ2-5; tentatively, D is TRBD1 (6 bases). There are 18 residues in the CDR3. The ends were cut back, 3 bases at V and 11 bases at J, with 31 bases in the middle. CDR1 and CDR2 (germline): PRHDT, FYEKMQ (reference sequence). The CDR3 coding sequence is TGTGCCAGCAGCTTGGGGGCTGGGCGGAACGCTCCTTACGTGAAGCAGTACTTC. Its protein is CASSLGAGRNAPYVKQYF.

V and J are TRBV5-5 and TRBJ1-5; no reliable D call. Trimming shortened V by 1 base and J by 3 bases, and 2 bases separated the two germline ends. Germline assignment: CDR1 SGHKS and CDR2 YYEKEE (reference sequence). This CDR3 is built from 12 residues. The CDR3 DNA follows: TGTGCCAGCAGCTTGCTCAATCAGCCCCAGCATTTT. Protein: CASSLLNQPQHF.

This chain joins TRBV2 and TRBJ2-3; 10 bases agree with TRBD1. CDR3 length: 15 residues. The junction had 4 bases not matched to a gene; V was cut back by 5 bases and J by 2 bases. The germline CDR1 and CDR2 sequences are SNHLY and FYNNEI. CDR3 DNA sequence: TGTGCCAGCAGTATGGGACAGGGGAACACAGATACGCAGTATTTT. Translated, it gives CASSMGQGNTDTQYF.

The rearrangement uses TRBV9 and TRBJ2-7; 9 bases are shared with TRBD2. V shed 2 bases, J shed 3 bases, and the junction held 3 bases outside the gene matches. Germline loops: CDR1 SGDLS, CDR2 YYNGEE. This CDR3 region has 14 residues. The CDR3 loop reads CASSVSSGSYEQYF. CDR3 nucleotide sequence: TGTGCCAGCAGCGTTAGTAGCGGGAGCTACGAGCAGTACTTC.